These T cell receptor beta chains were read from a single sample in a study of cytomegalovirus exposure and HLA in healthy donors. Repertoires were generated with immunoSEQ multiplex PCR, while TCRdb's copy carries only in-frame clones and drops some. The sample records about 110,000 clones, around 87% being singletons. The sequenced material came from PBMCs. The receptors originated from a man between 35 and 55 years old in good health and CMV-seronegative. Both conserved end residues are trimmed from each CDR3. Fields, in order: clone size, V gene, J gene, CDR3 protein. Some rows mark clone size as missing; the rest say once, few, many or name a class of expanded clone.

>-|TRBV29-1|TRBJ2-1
SGRKRGIRNEQF
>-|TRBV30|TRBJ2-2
AWAGIRELF
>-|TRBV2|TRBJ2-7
ASREMTNSYEQY
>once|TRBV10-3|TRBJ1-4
AIKSGADEKLF
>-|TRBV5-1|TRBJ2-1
ASSQGGGLYNEQF
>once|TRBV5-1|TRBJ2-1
ASSRDTYNEQF
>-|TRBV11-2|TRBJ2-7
ASSLAAGLEQY
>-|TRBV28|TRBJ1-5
ASSFVSGGFQPQH
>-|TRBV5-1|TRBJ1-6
ASSLEGTGSSPLH
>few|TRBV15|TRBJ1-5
ATSLTGGSNQPQH
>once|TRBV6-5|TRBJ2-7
ATQLGTGATYEQY
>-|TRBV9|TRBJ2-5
ASSAMTSVSGETQY
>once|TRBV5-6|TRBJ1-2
ASSHSWEERPYGYT
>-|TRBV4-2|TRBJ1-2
ASSPRGGDSNYGYT
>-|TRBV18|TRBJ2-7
ASSPGQGAYEQY
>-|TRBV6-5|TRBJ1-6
ASRGPGVRSPLH
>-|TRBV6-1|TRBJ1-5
ASSALGTASNQPQH
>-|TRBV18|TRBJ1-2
ASSPASSNYGYT